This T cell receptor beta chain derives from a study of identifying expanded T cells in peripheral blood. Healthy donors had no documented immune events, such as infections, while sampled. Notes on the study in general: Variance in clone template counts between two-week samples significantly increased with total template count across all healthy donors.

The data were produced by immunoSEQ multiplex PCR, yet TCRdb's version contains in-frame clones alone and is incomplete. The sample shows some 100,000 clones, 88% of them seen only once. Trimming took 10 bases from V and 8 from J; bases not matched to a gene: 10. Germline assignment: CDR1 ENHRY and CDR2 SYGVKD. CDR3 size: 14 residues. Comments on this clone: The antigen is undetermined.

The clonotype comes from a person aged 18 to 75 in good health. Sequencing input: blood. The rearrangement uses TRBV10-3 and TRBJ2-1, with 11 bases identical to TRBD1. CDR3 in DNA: TGTGCCACCGGGGACAGGGGGAGTATCTATGAGCAGTTCTTC. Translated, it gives CATGDRGSIYEQFF.